The entry below gives a single T cell receptor (beta chain) sequence along with its context. Its antigen is not identified. Sequencing was performed with immunoSEQ multiplex PCR; in TCRdb, only in-frame clones are kept and a portion is missing. The sample includes over 250,000 clones, 70% to 90% of them seen just once. Looked up from germline, CDR1 is MGHRA and CDR2 is YSYEKL. The V gene end was trimmed by 8 bases and the J gene end by 3 bases; junction bases not matched to a gene: 9. The CDR3 has 15 amino acids. This sample is drawn from a study of cytomegalovirus exposure and HLA in healthy donors. Background on the study: A later analysis reported the same platform for the roughly 120 validation repertoires and the approximately 670 first-cohort repertoires.

Overall study findings and caveats: Rare TCR sequences predominated, though certain public TCRs were found in many donors. Cytomegalovirus association was assigned to about 180 TCR beta chains. Diagnosis of cytomegalovirus status made by the classifier reportedly showed high specificity and sensitivity.

V usage is TRBV4-1 and J usage is TRBJ2-7; TRBD2 aligns across 11 bases. The clonotype was recovered from a young woman in good health and CMV-seronegative. The sequenced sample was PBMCs. CDR3 protein: CASSTLAGGHYEQYF. The DNA of the CDR3 is TGCGCCAGCTCCACCCTAGCGGGGGGACACTACGAGCAGTACTTC.